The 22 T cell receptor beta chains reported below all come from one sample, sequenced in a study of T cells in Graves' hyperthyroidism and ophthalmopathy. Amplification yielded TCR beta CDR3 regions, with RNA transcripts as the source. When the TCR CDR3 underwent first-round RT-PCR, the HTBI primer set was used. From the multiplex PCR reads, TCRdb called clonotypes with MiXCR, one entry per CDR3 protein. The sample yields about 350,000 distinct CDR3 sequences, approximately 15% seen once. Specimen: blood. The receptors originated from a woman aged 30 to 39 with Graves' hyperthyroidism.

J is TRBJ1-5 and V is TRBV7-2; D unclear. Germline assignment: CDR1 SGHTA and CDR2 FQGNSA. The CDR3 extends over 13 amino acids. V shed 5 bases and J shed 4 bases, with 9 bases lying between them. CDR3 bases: TGTGCCAGCAGCCAAAAAGTGAATCAGCCCCAGCATTTT. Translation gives CASSQKVNQPQHF.

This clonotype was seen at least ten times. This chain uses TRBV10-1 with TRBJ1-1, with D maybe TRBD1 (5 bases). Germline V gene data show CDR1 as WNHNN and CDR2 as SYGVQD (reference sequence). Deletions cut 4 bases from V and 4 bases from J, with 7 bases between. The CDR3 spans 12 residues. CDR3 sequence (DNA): TGCGCCAGCAGTGGGACATCCACTGAAGCTTTCTTT. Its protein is CASSGTSTEAFF.

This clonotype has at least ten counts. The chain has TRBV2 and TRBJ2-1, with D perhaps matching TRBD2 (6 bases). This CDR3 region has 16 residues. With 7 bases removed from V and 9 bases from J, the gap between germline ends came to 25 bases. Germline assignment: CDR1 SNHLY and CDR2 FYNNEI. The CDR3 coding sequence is TGTGCCAGCAACTTACCCCAGGGAGGCCTAAAAACTGAGCAGTTCTTC. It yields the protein CASNLPQGGLKTEQFF.

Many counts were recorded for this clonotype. The CDR3 sequence: CASRGTSGSFLAADTQYF. The CDR3 bases are TGTGCCAGCAGAGGGACTAGCGGGAGTTTTTTGGCCGCAGATACGCAGTATTTT. V and J are TRBV2 and TRBJ2-3; TRBD2 agrees at 14 bases. The germline CDR1 and CDR2 sequences are SNHLY and FYNNEI. J gave up 4 bases and V 6 bases, and 12 bases lay outside the gene matches. The CDR3 length is 18 residues.

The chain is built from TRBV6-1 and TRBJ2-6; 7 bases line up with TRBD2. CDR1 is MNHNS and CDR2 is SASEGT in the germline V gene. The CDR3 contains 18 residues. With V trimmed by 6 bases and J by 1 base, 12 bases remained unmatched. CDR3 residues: CASRTVGGRQSGANVLTF. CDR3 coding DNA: TGTGCCAGCAGGACCGTGGGCGGGAGACAATCTGGGGCCAACGTCCTGACTTTC.

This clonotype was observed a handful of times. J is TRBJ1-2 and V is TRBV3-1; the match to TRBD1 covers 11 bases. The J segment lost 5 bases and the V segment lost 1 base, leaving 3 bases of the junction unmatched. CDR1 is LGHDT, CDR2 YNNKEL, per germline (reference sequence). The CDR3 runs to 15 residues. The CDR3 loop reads CASSQVGTGGYGYTF. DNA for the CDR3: TGTGCCAGCAGCCAAGTCGGGACAGGGGGTTATGGCTACACCTTC.

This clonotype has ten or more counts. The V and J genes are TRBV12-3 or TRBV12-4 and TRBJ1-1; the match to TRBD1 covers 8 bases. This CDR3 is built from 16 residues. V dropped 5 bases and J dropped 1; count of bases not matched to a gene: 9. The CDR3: CASSPQGANPNTEAFF. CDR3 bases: TGTGCCAGCAGTCCTCAGGGGGCGAACCCGAACACTGAAGCTTTCTTT.

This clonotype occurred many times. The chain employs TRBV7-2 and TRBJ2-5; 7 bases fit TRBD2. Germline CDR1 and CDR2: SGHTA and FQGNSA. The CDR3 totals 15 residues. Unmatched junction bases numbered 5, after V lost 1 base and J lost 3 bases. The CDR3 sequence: CASSLGASGKETQYF. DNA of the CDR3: TGTGCCAGCAGCTTAGGGGCTAGCGGCAAAGAGACCCAGTACTTC.

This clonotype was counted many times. The CDR3: CASRRTSGGSYEQYF. The DNA for the CDR3 is TGTGCCAGCAGACGTACTAGCGGGGGTTCCTACGAGCAGTACTTC. V gene TRBV28 combines with J gene TRBJ2-7; TRBD2 matches 11 bases. The V and J ends lost 6 bases and 1 base, in that order; junction bases with no gene match: 5. Germline values: CDR1 MDHEN, CDR2 SYDVKM. This CDR3 has 15 residues.

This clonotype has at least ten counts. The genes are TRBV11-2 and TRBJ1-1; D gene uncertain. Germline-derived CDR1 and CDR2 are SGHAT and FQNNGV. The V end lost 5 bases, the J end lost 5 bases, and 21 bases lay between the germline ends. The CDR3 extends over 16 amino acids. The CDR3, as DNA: TGTGCCAGCAGCGCCGCCGCTGGACCATTTTTTACTGAAGCTTTCTTT. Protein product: CASSAAAGPFFTEAFF.

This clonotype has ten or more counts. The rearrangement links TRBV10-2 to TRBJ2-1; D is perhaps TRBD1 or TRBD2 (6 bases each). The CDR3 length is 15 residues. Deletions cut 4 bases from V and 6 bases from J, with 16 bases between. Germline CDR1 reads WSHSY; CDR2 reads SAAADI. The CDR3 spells CASSGRGTAGNEQFF. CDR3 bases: TGCGCCAGCAGTGGGAGGGGGACTGCGGGCAATGAGCAGTTCTTC.

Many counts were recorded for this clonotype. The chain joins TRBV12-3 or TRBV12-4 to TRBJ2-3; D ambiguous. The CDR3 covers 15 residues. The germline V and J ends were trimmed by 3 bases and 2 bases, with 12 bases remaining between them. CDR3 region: CASSFSGPNTDTQYF. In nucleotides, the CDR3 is TGTGCCAGCAGTTTTTCTGGCCCGAACACAGATACGCAGTATTTT.

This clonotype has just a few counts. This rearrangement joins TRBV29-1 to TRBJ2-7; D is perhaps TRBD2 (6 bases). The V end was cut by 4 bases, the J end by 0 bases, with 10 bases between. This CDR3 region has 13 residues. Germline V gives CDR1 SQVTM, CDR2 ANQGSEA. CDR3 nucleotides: TGCAGCGTTGTAGTACTAGCCTCCTACGAGCAGTACTTC. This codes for CSVVVLASYEQYF.

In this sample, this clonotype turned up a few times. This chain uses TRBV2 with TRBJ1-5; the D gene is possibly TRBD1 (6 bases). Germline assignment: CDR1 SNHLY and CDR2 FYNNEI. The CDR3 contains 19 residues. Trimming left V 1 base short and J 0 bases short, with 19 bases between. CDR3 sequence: CASSEEGGQIFYSNQPQHF. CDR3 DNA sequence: TGTGCCAGCAGTGAAGAAGGGGGACAAATATTTTATAGCAATCAGCCCCAGCATTTT.

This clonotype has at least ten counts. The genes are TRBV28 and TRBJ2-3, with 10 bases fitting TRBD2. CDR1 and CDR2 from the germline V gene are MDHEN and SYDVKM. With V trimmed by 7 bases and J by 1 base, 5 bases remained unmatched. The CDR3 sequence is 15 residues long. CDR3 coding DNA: TGTGCCAGCATCGAAAGCGGGAGGGGCACAGATACGCAGTATTTT. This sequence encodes CASIESGRGTDTQYF.

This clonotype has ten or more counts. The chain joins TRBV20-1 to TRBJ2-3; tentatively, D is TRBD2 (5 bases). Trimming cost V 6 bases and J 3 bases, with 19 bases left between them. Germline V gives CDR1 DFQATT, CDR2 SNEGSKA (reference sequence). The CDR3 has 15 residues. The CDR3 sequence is CSAEGRGGGTDTQYF. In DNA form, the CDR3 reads TGCAGTGCGGAAGGACGTGGAGGTGGTACAGATACGCAGTATTTT.

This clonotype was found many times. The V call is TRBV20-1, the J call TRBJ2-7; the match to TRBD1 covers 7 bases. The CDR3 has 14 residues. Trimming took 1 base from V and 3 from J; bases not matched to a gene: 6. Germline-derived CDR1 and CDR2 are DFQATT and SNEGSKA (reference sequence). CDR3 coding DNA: TGCAGTGCTAGAGGGACAGGAGGAGACTACGAGCAGTACTTC. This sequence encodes CSARGTGGDYEQYF.

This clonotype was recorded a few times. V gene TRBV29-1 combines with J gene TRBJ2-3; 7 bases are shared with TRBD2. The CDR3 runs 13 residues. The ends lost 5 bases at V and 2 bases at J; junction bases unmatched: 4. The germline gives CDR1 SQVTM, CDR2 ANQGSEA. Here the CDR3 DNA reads TGCAGCGTTAGGCGGGAGATCACAGATACGCAGTATTTT. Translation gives CSVRREITDTQYF.

DNA of the CDR3: TGTGCCAGCAGTGTCGCTAGCGGCCCCTACAATGAGCAGTTCTTC. Encoded protein: CASSVASGPYNEQFF. V is TRBV6-4 and J is TRBJ2-1, with 7 bases fitting TRBD2. Trimming at V came to 4 bases and at J to 2 bases, leaving 5 bases not matched to a gene. CDR1 MRHNA and CDR2 SNTAGT come from the germline V gene. The CDR3 covers 15 residues.

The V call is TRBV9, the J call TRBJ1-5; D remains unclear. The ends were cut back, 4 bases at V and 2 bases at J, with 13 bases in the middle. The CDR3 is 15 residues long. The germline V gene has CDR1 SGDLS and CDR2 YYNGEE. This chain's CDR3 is CASSQTVGGNQPQHF. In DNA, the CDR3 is TGTGCCAGCAGCCAAACGGTCGGAGGCAATCAGCCCCAGCATTTT.

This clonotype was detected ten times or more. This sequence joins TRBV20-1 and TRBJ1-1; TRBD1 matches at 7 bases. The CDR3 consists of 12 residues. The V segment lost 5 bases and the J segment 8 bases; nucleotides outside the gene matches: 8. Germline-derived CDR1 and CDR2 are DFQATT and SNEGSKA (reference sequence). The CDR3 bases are TGCAGTGCTGGCCCCTTGACAGGGGAAGCTTTCTTT. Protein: CSAGPLTGEAFF.

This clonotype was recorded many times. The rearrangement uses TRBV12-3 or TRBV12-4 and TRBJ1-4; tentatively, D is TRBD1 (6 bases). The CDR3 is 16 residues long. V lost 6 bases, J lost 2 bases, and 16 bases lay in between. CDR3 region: CASSNSGGLTNEKLFF. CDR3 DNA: TGTGCCAGCAGCAATTCTGGGGGGCTCACTAATGAAAAACTGTTTTTT.